This T cell receptor (beta chain) emerged from a study of shared clonotypes between healthy human individuals. Participating donors were healthy, HIV-negative adults free of recent acute infections or vaccinations. Researchers ran the assay at a deep level. With ten immunoSEQ deep assay plates, unsorted PBMC DNA underwent sequencing. The method was immunoSEQ multiplex PCR; TCRdb's version includes in-frame clones alone and lacks a portion of them. There are more than 400,000 clones in the sample; around 73% occur only once, and 9.5% to 15% lies in the top ten. The CDR3 length is 15 residues. After removal of 5 bases from V and 4 bases from J, the junction contained 10 bases not matched to a gene. CDR1 is SGHKS, CDR2 YYEKEE, per germline (reference sequence).

This sequence joins TRBV5-5 and TRBJ2-7; TRBD2 aligns across 9 bases. Sequenced sample: PBMCs. The clonotype comes from a middle-aged woman in good health. Some clones in this sample may be carry-over from other donors' samples. CDR3 nucleotides: TGTGCCAGCAGGACCGGGACTAGCTCTGGGTACGAGCAGTACTTC. This encodes CASRTGTSSGYEQYF.